This passage covers 6 T cell receptor beta chains from one sample sequenced in a study of T cell changes during pregnancy in multiple sclerosis. Sequenced by immunoSEQ multiplex PCR; TCRdb stores in-frame clones only, minus some. This table holds about 73,000 clones, approximately 92% found once. Sequencing used peripheral blood, obtained in the third trimester of pregnancy. The receptors here all came from a female donor in good health, enrolled as a control in a pregnancy study.

The chain couples TRBV4-1 to TRBJ1-5; the D is unclear. There are 15 residues in the CDR3. With 0 bases removed from V and 4 bases from J, the gap between germline ends came to 10 bases. Germline V gives CDR1 MGHRA, CDR2 YSYEKL. The DNA of the CDR3 is TGCGCCAGCAGCCAAGATGCAGCGCTAAATCAGCCCCAGCATTTT. Protein sequence: CASSQDAALNQPQHF.

This clone occurred once. The rearrangement uses TRBV7-2 and TRBJ2-2; 11 positions match TRBD2. The CDR3 consists of 17 residues. V trimming: 5 bases; J trimming: 3 bases; junction bases outside the gene matches: 8. The germline V gene has CDR1 SGHTA and CDR2 FQGNSA. The CDR3 sequence: CASSRPTSGIDTGELFF. CDR3 DNA sequence: TGTGCCAGCAGCCGCCCGACTAGCGGGATTGACACCGGGGAGCTGTTTTTT. The full variable domain, its missing parts supplied by reference TRBV7-2 and TRBJ2-2, is GAGVSQSPSNKVTEKGKDVELRCDPISGHTALYWYRQSLGQGLEFLIYFQGNSAPDKSGLPSDRFSAERTGGSVSTLTIQRTQQEDSAVYLCASSRPTSGIDTGELFFGEGSRLTVL.

This clone was counted once. V gene TRBV11-3 combines with J gene TRBJ2-7, with 7 bases fitting TRBD1. CDR1 is SGHNT and CDR2 is YENEEA in the germline V gene. Trimming cost V 1 base and J 0 bases; bases outside gene matches: 3. The CDR3 covers 15 residues. The CDR3 DNA reads TGTGCCAGCAGCTTAGCCGGGGACAGCTCCTACGAGCAGTACTTC. This codes for CASSLAGDSSYEQYF. Filled out from reference TRBV11-3 and TRBJ2-7, the complete variable domain reads EAGVVQSPRYKIIEKKQPVAFWCNPISGHNTLYWYLQNLGQGPELLIRYENEEAVDDSQLPKDRFSAERLKGVDSTLKIQPAELGDSAVYLCASSLAGDSSYEQYFGPGTRLTVT.

CDR3 amino acids: CASSQGGGVSYEQYF. The CDR3 region has the DNA TGTGCCAGCAGCCAAGGAGGCGGCGTCTCCTACGAGCAGTACTTC. This chain joins TRBV14 and TRBJ2-7; D unresolved. Deletions cut 1 base from V and 0 bases from J, with 10 bases between. CDR3 length: 15 amino acids. CDR1 is SGHDN, CDR2 FVKESK, per germline. The variable domain in full, with the rest retrieved from reference TRBV14 and TRBJ2-7, is EAGVTQFPSHSVIEKGQTVTLRCDPISGHDNLYWYRRVMGKEIKFLLHFVKESKQDESGMPNNRFLAERTGGTYSTLKVQPAELEDSGVYFCASSQGGGVSYEQYFGPGTRLTVT.

The genes are TRBV7-2 and TRBJ2-1; 14 nucleotides align to TRBD2. This CDR3 has 15 residues. Trimming removed 5 bases from V and 10 bases from J; junction bases left unmatched: 7. Germline V gene lookup returns CDR1 SGHTA and CDR2 FQGNSA. The CDR3 DNA follows: TGTGCCAGCAGCCTAAGACTAGCGGGAGGGAGCGAGCAGTTCTTC. Its translation: CASSLRLAGGSEQFF.

This clone has just one count. This CDR3 is CASTHRGYATNEKLFF. The CDR3 nucleotides read TGTGCCAGCACCCACAGGGGGTACGCAACTAATGAAAAACTGTTTTTT. The chain joins TRBV27 to TRBJ1-4; TRBD1 aligns across 8 bases. CDR1 MNHEY and CDR2 SMNVEV come from the germline V gene (reference sequence). V gave up 7 bases and J gave up 0 bases; unmatched junction bases: 7. The CDR3 is 16 residues long.